This T cell receptor (beta chain) was captured by sequencing in a study of blood T cell repertoires in COVID-19. Background on the study: Acute and convalescent COVID-19 samples came from the United States, Italy and Spain. Sample material is recorded as cDNA or gDNA derived from T cells, B-cell-depleted T cells, or PBMCs.

The V gene's germline CDR1 is SEHNR and CDR2 FQNEAQ (reference sequence). This CDR3 has 19 amino acids. V dropped 5 bases and J dropped 7; count of bases not matched to a gene: 23. In the study's own analysis: Using reference gene primer amplification, nucleated cell counts were estimated. TCRdb's table, derived via immunoSEQ multiplex PCR, lists solely in-frame clones and lacks some. V and J calls and clone size are those listed in that table; D and trimming were worked out from the DNA. The table shows more than 95,000 clones, with about 88% occurring only once. The chain is built from TRBV7-9 and TRBJ2-1; 7 bases align to TRBD2. The source of this sequence is a human donor in a cohort sampled during active COVID-19. What was sequenced was peripheral blood. CDR3 sequence: CASSLRLGGELAARNEQFF. The CDR3, as DNA: TGTGCCAGCAGCCTCCGGCTCGGGGGAGAGCTAGCGGCGAGAAATGAGCAGTTCTTC.